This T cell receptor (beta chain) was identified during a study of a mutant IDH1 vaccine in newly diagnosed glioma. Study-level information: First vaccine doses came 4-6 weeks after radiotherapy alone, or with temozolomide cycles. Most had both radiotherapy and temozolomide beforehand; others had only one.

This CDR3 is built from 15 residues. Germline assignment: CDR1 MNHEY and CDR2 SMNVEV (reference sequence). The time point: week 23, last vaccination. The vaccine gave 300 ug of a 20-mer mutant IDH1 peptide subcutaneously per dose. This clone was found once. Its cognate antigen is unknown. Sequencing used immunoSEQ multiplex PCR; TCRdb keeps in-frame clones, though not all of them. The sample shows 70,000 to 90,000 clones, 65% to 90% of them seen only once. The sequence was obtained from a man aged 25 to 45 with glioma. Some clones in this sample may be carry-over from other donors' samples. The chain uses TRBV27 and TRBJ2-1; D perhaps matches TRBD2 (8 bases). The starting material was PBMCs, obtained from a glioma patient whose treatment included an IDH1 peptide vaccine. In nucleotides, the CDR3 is TGTGTCACGACAGGGCCAGCGGGAGCGAAGAATGAGCAGTTCTTC. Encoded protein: CVTTGPAGAKNEQFF.